This is a list of T cell receptor beta chains from one sample in a study of blood T cell repertoires in COVID-19. The data were produced by immunoSEQ multiplex PCR, yet TCRdb's version contains in-frame clones alone and is incomplete. The sample includes some 250,000 clones, roughly 93% of them seen just once. Sequencing was carried out using PBMCs or T cells enriched from blood (not recorded which). These receptors were taken from a woman between 35 and 50 years old with acute COVID-19. Each CDR3 is given with its conserved first and last residue. Fields, in order: J gene, clone size, D gene, V gene, CDR3 protein, CDR3 DNA. A D gene is named only where the DNA matches it firmly. The size field is filled for only some rows; it gives once, few, many or a size class.

>TRBJ2-2|.|TRBD2|TRBV6-2/TRBV6-3
CASSYSMTSGGLSNTGELFF
TGTGCCAGCAGTTACTCGATGACTAGCGGGGGCCTATCGAACACCGGGGAGCTGTTTTTT
>TRBJ1-5|.|.|TRBV28
CASSSPGGRYSNQPQHF
TGTGCCAGCAGTTCCCCCGGGGGAAGGTATAGCAATCAGCCCCAGCATTTT
>TRBJ1-1|.|.|TRBV2
CASSLSGQNTEAFF
TGTGCCAGCAGTTTAAGTGGACAGAACACTGAAGCTTTCTTT
>TRBJ2-2|.|TRBD2|TRBV7-2
CASSNPGLAGTGELFF
TGTGCCAGCAGCAACCCGGGACTAGCGGGGACCGGGGAGCTGTTTTTT
>TRBJ2-7|.|TRBD2|TRBV9
CASSAGEGRYEQYF
TGTGCCAGCAGCGCCGGGGAGGGCCGCTACGAGCAGTACTTC
>TRBJ1-3|.|.|TRBV5-5
CASSRTPYSGNTIYF
TGTGCCAGCAGCCGGACACCGTACTCTGGAAACACCATATATTTT
>TRBJ2-1|.|.|TRBV4-1
CASSQVSGVLRQFF
TGCGCCAGCAGCCAAGTGTCCGGGGTGCTTAGGCAGTTCTTC
>TRBJ1-6|.|.|TRBV2
CASGQPNSPLHF
TGTGCCAGTGGACAGCCCAATTCACCCCTCCACTTT
>TRBJ1-5|many|.|TRBV28
CASSPPTSSQPQHF
TGTGCCAGCAGTCCCCCTACAAGTAGCCAGCCCCAGCATTTT
>TRBJ1-2|.|.|TRBV7-8
CASSLFAGPNYGYTF
TGTGCCAGCAGCTTATTTGCGGGGCCTAACTATGGCTACACCTTC
>TRBJ2-5|.|.|TRBV14
CASSQSAAETQYF
TGTGCCAGCAGCCAGTCCGCGGCAGAGACCCAGTACTTC
>TRBJ2-6|once|TRBD1|TRBV15
CATSKRPGQGAGANVLTF
TGTGCCACCAGCAAAAGGCCGGGACAGGGGGCTGGGGCCAACGTCCTGACTTTC
>TRBJ1-1|.|.|TRBV7-2
CASSSYLTNTEAFF
TGTGCCAGCAGCTCCTACCTCACGAACACTGAAGCTTTCTTT
>TRBJ2-1|.|TRBD1|TRBV5-5
CASSLAGTGYNEQFF
TGTGCCAGCAGCTTGGCCGGGACAGGGTACAATGAGCAGTTCTTC
>TRBJ2-7|.|TRBD2|TRBV30
CAWRLAGSYEQYF
TGTGCCTGGAGGCTAGCGGGGAGCTACGAGCAGTACTTC
>TRBJ1-5|once|.|TRBV28
CASSLGGRSNQPQHF
TGTGCCAGCAGTTTGGGGGGAAGAAGCAATCAGCCCCAGCATTTT
>TRBJ2-1|once|.|TRBV28
CASSFAGALDNEQFF
TGTGCCAGCAGTTTCGCAGGGGCGCTAGACAATGAGCAGTTCTTC